What follows are 26 T cell receptor beta chains derived from one specimen sequenced in a study of cytomegalovirus exposure and HLA in healthy donors. The primer mix had 60 Vbeta and 13 Jbeta primers. TCRdb keeps only in-frame clones here, not all; method: immunoSEQ multiplex PCR. The table shows fewer than 95,000 clones, with around 78% occurring only once. The source material was PBMCs. These receptors were taken from a man aged 30 to 45 in good health and CMV-seronegative.

This clone was observed once. J is TRBJ2-1 and V is TRBV28, with no clear D. Germline values: CDR1 MDHEN, CDR2 SYDVKM. CDR3 length: 14 amino acids. V was trimmed by 5 bases and J by 5 bases, leaving 13 bases between them. As DNA, the CDR3 is TGTGCCAGCAGTCCCCCGGTGCGGAACAATGAGCAGTTCTTC. It is translated as CASSPPVRNNEQFF. The full variable domain, its missing parts supplied by reference TRBV28 and TRBJ2-1, is DVKVTQSSRYLVKRTGEKVFLECVQDMDHENMFWYRQDPGLGLRLIYFSYDVKMKEKGDIPEGYSVSREKKERFSLILESASTNQTSMYLCASSPPVRNNEQFFGPGTRLTVL.

The rearrangement uses TRBV6-6 and TRBJ2-3; D is unclear. The CDR3 length is 15 residues. Germline V lookup: CDR1 MNHNY, CDR2 SVGAGI (reference sequence). V lost 3 bases and J 2 bases, leaving 12 bases between the germline ends. The CDR3 loop reads CASSYLHRDTDTQYF. CDR3 nucleotides: TGTGCCAGCAGTTATCTTCACAGAGACACAGATACGCAGTATTTT.

The J gene is TRBJ2-7, the V gene TRBV27; no definite D call. CDR3 size: 14 residues. V was trimmed by 2 bases and J by 3 bases, leaving 11 bases between them. CDR1 and CDR2 from the germline V gene are MNHEY and SMNVEV (reference sequence). The CDR3, as DNA: TGTGCCAGCAGTTTACTCCCCCTAGACTACGAGCAGTACGTC. Protein: CASSLLPLDYEQYV.

The V call is TRBV7-9, the J call TRBJ1-2, with 8 bases matching TRBD1. Germline values: CDR1 SEHNR, CDR2 FQNEAQ (reference sequence). The CDR3 is made up of 15 amino acids. The V gene end was trimmed by 1 base and the J gene end by 3 bases; junction bases not matched to a gene: 4. The CDR3 reads CASSLDRDRYYGYTF. CDR3 nucleotide sequence: TGTGCCAGCAGCTTAGACCGGGACAGGTACTATGGCTACACCTTC.

The chain is built from TRBV6-4 and TRBJ2-3, with 8 nucleotides matching TRBD1. The V gene end was trimmed by 0 bases and the J gene end by 4 bases; junction bases not matched to a gene: 0. The CDR3 extends over 14 amino acids. CDR1 and CDR2 from the germline V gene are MRHNA and SNTAGT. The CDR3 sequence: CASSDSQGADTQYF. The CDR3 DNA reads TGTGCCAGCAGTGACTCACAGGGGGCAGATACGCAGTATTTT.

The V gene is TRBV4-2, the J gene TRBJ2-7; 7 bases fit TRBD1. V dropped 2 bases and J dropped 6; count of bases not matched to a gene: 7. Germline V lookup: CDR1 LGHNA, CDR2 YNFKEQ. The CDR3 has 14 amino acids. The CDR3 region is CASSQSTQGSEQYF. As DNA, the CDR3 is TGTGCCAGCAGCCAAAGTACACAGGGGAGCGAGCAGTACTTC.

The chain uses TRBV7-8 and TRBJ1-5; 8 nucleotides match TRBD1. Germline values: CDR1 SGHVS, CDR2 FQNEAQ. This CDR3 region has 17 residues. Unmatched junction bases numbered 13, after V lost 8 bases and J lost 1 base. CDR3 DNA sequence: TGTGCCAGCTCCCCCTCCTCAGGGGGCGCGAGCAATCAGCCCCAGCATTTT. Protein: CASSPSSGGASNQPQHF.

The chain recombines TRBV19 with TRBJ2-6, with a tentative D call TRBD1 (5 bases). V dropped 7 bases and J dropped 2 bases, with 18 bases sitting between them. Germline V CDR1 and CDR2: LNHDA, SQIVND (reference sequence). The CDR3 length is 17 residues. In DNA form, the CDR3 reads TGTGCCAGTATGTACAGGCAAAATCTGGCTGGGGCCAACGTCCTGACTTTC. Encoded protein: CASMYRQNLAGANVLTF. The variable domain in full, completed from reference TRBV19 and TRBJ2-6, reads DGGITQSPKYLFRKEGQNVTLSCEQNLNHDAMYWYRQDPGQGLRLIYYSQIVNDFQKGDIAEGYSVSREKKESFPLTVTSAQKNPTAFYLCASMYRQNLAGANVLTFGAGSRLTVL.

The V and J genes are TRBV10-3 and TRBJ1-6; 7 positions match TRBD1. Germline CDR1 and CDR2: ENHRY and SYGVKD. The CDR3 consists of 15 residues. With V trimmed by 2 bases and J by 9 bases, 7 bases remained unmatched. The CDR3 is CAISEVEGDSSPLHF. The CDR3 DNA reads TGTGCCATCAGTGAGGTGGAAGGGGACAGTTCACCCCTCCACTTT.

This chain uses TRBV27 with TRBJ2-5; D possibly corresponds to TRBD1 (6 bases). The CDR3 covers 14 residues. The V end was cut by 3 bases, the J end by 5 bases, with 13 bases between. CDR1 and CDR2 from the germline V gene are MNHEY and SMNVEV (reference sequence). CDR3 protein: CASSFGGGGETQYF. The DNA of the CDR3 is TGTGCCAGCAGTTTTGGGGGCGGCGGGGAGACCCAGTACTTC.

This clone appeared a few times. The chain combines TRBV6-5 with TRBJ1-2; D gene uncertain. Deletions cut 0 bases from V and 6 bases from J, with 8 bases between. Germline-derived CDR1 and CDR2 are MNHEY and SVGAGI. The CDR3 is 13 residues long. The CDR3, as DNA: TGTGCCAGCAGTTACTCGGTCGGAGATGGCTACACCTTC. Residues: CASSYSVGDGYTF.

In this sample, this clone turned up a few times. The chain combines TRBV10-3 with TRBJ2-6; possible D gene TRBD2, 7 bases. Germline-derived CDR1 and CDR2 are ENHRY and SYGVKD. V gave up 0 bases and J gave up 1 base, with 22 bases separating them. This CDR3 spans 21 amino acids. CDR3 DNA sequence: TGTGCCATCAGTGAGTCGAGAGGGAGTAGGGGGGGCGGATCTGGGGCCAACGTCCTGACTTTC. This translates into CAISESRGSRGGGSGANVLTF.

V and J are TRBV5-1 and TRBJ2-2, with 11 bases fitting TRBD2. The trim removed 0 bases at V and 8 bases at J, leaving 9 bases unmatched. Germline V gene sequence: CDR1 SGHRS, CDR2 YFSETQ. The CDR3 has 17 residues. The DNA for the CDR3 is TGCGCCAGCAGCTTGGCGCTAGCGGGAGGCGCGGATGGGGAGCTGTTTTTT. It translates to CASSLALAGGADGELFF.

This clone appeared once. V is TRBV10-3 and J is TRBJ1-1, with a tentative D call TRBD1 (5 bases). The V end was cut by 5 bases, the J end by 10 bases, with 11 bases between. Germline CDR1 ENHRY, CDR2 SYGVKD. The CDR3 extends over 11 amino acids. The CDR3: CAISSDIGAFF. In nucleotides, the CDR3 is TGTGCCATCAGTTCGGACATCGGAGCTTTCTTT.

V is TRBV19 and J is TRBJ1-6; 9 bases match TRBD1. Germline V gene lookup returns CDR1 LNHDA and CDR2 SQIVND (reference sequence). Trimming at V came to 9 bases and at J to 10 bases, leaving 10 bases not matched to a gene. The CDR3 has 14 residues. The CDR3 sequence: CASQKQGAGSPLHF. CDR3 in DNA: TGTGCCAGCCAGAAACAGGGGGCAGGATCACCCCTCCACTTT.

The chain recombines TRBV9 with TRBJ2-1, with TRBD2 matching over 8 bases. V dropped 4 bases and J dropped 1; count of bases not matched to a gene: 7. The CDR3 sequence is 16 residues long. Germline V CDR1 and CDR2: SGDLS, YYNGEE. This CDR3 reads CASSPRSGVSYNEQFF. The CDR3 nucleotides are TGTGCCAGCAGCCCCCGTAGCGGGGTATCCTACAATGAGCAGTTCTTC.

This chain links TRBV7-6 with TRBJ1-5; D perhaps matches TRBD1 (6 bases). This CDR3 spans 13 amino acids. V lost 5 bases and J 2 bases, leaving 7 bases between the germline ends. In germline, CDR1 is SGHVS, CDR2 FNYEAQ. DNA of the CDR3: TGTGCCAGCAGCAACAGGGGCAATCAGCCCCAGCATTTT. Protein: CASSNRGNQPQHF.

The rearrangement links TRBV7-9 to TRBJ2-3, with 9 bases that match TRBD2. From germline, CDR1 is SEHNR and CDR2 FQNEAQ (reference sequence). The CDR3 extends over 15 amino acids. The ends lost 3 bases at V and 0 bases at J; junction bases unmatched: 1. CDR3 residues: CASSLREGSTDTQYF. The CDR3 coding sequence is TGTGCCAGCAGCTTGCGGGAGGGGAGCACAGATACGCAGTATTTT.

Comments on this clone: The junction differs from germline at one of its ends, possibly a read error. The genes are TRBV7-2 and TRBJ1-1; no firm D call. Germline V CDR1 and CDR2: SGHTA, FQGNSA. This CDR3 comprises 13 residues. Here the CDR3 reads CASSTQPNSEAFF. The CDR3 DNA is TGTGCCAGCAGCACCCAACCGAACAGTGAAGCTTTCTTT.

The chain has TRBV15 and TRBJ1-3; 7 positions agree with TRBD1. Looked up from germline, CDR1 is LNHNV and CDR2 is YYDKDF (reference sequence). The trim removed 3 bases at V and 0 bases at J, leaving 14 bases unmatched. The CDR3 spans 19 residues. The CDR3 DNA sequence: TGTGCCACCAGCAGTAACATTCAGACGGGACAGCTCTCTGGAAACACCATATATTTT. It codes for CATSSNIQTGQLSGNTIYF.

This clone was counted between two and nine times. This chain connects TRBV6-1 to TRBJ1-5, with D tentatively TRBD1 (6 bases). Germline-derived CDR1 and CDR2 are MNHNS and SASEGT. The CDR3 sequence is 14 residues long. Trimming took off 2 bases at V and 3 bases at J, with 8 bases between the two ends. The CDR3 sequence: CASSERQVNQPQHF. In DNA form, the CDR3 reads TGTGCCAGCAGTGAAAGACAGGTCAATCAGCCCCAGCATTTT.

This clone was observed a single time. J is TRBJ1-2 and V is TRBV27; D is ambiguous. Germline V CDR1 and CDR2: MNHEY, SMNVEV (reference sequence). Trimming took off 0 bases at V and 3 bases at J, with 5 bases between the two ends. The CDR3 has 13 residues. The CDR3 loop is CASSLSPDYGYTF. The CDR3 DNA is TGTGCCAGCAGTTTATCGCCAGACTATGGCTACACCTTC.

The chain carries TRBV18 and TRBJ1-3, with D tentatively TRBD1 (6 bases). The CDR3 has 16 amino acids. V shed 2 bases and J shed 4 bases, with 15 bases lying between them. CDR1 KGHSH and CDR2 LQKENI come from the germline V gene. The CDR3 spells CASSPGQSPRGNTIYF. The CDR3 DNA is TGTGCCAGCTCACCAGGACAGTCTCCGCGCGGAAACACCATATATTTT.

Written as DNA, the CDR3 is TGCGCCAGCAGCTGGGGGGGGACAGGGAATAGTACTGAAGCTTTCTTT. Translated, it gives CASSWGGTGNSTEAFF. This chain links TRBV5-1 with TRBJ1-1; 9 bases fit TRBD1. The CDR3 has 16 residues. The V gene end was trimmed by 3 bases and the J gene end by 5 bases; junction bases not matched to a gene: 11. Germline V gives CDR1 SGHRS, CDR2 YFSETQ.

The V call is TRBV4-1, the J call TRBJ1-1; no definite D call. The CDR3 consists of 15 residues. V shed 1 base and J shed 5 bases, with 14 bases lying between them. The germline V gene encodes CDR1 MGHRA and CDR2 YSYEKL. The DNA of the CDR3 is TGCGCCAGCAGCCAAGTAATTCATGGAGGAACTGAAGCTTTCTTT. It yields the protein CASSQVIHGGTEAFF.

This sequence joins TRBV4-1 and TRBJ2-1; 9 bases line up with TRBD2. The germline gives CDR1 MGHRA, CDR2 YSYEKL. J lost 7 bases, V lost 4 bases, and 11 bases had no gene match. The CDR3 is 16 residues long. As DNA, the CDR3 is TGCGCCAGCAGCCCCGTGAGCGGGAGGATAAGGAATGAGCAGTTCTTC. It encodes CASSPVSGRIRNEQFF.